This T cell receptor (beta chain) was recovered during a study of blood T cell repertoires in COVID-19. Study summary: Sources were T cells, B-cell-depleted T cells, or PBMCs; the material itself was cDNA or gDNA.

V dropped 1 base and J dropped 3 bases, with 13 bases sitting between them. This CDR3 comprises 15 residues. CDR1 is LGHDT and CDR2 is YNNKEL in the germline V gene (reference sequence). It was during active infection that Seattle patients were enrolled and then longitudinally followed. This clone was recorded once. Sequencing used immunoSEQ multiplex PCR; TCRdb keeps in-frame clones, though not all of them. The repertoire holds about 150,000 clones, with 70% to 90% as singletons. This TCR was sampled from a woman older than 75 with COVID-19, enrolled during active disease. The sample was peripheral blood. The chain combines TRBV3-1 (or the pseudogene TRBV3-2) with TRBJ2-7; possibly TRBD2 for D (6 bases). The CDR3 here is CASSQAWGLNYEQYF. DNA of the CDR3: TGTGCCAGCAGCCAAGCATGGGGACTGAACTACGAGCAGTACTTC.